The 21 T cell receptor beta chains below come from one sample, sequenced in a study of blood T cell repertoires in COVID-19. The data were produced by immunoSEQ multiplex PCR, yet TCRdb's version contains in-frame clones alone and is incomplete. The table includes roughly 80,000 clones, over 70% detected once. Sequences were obtained from peripheral blood. These receptors originate from a human donor in a cohort sampled during active COVID-19.

J is TRBJ2-5 and V is TRBV2, with a tentative D call TRBD2 (5 bases). V was pared by 2 bases and J by 4 bases, with 17 bases between. Germline assignment: CDR1 SNHLY and CDR2 FYNNEI. The CDR3 spans 16 residues. CDR3 sequence (DNA): TGTGCCAGCAGTGAACGGGGATTTTCTATTCCAGAGACCCAGTACTTC. It translates to CASSERGFSIPETQYF.

The rearrangement joins TRBV29-1 to TRBJ1-4; 11 positions agree with TRBD1. The CDR3 covers 14 residues. Germline CDR1 reads SQVTM; CDR2 reads ANQGSEA. V gave up 6 bases and J gave up 7 bases; unmatched junction bases: 7. This chain's CDR3 is CSVITGTGGEKLFF. The CDR3 nucleotides are TGCAGCGTCATAACCGGGACAGGGGGTGAAAAACTGTTTTTT.

The J gene is TRBJ1-2, the V gene TRBV4-3; no definite D call. The ends were cut back, 4 bases at V and 3 bases at J, with 18 bases in the middle. There are 16 residues in the CDR3. Germline V CDR1 and CDR2: LGHNA, YSLEER. The CDR3 loop is CASSPSWAGMDYGYTF. The CDR3 DNA reads TGCGCCAGCAGCCCTTCGTGGGCAGGAATGGACTATGGCTACACCTTC.

This clone was counted once. The chain couples TRBV4-1 to TRBJ2-2; TRBD1 is a possible D gene (6 bases). Trimming cost V 7 bases and J 0 bases, with 12 bases left between them. The CDR3 spans 15 residues. Germline CDR1 reads MGHRA; CDR2 reads YSYEKL. The CDR3 DNA is TGCGCCAGCACCCTCGGGACAACGAACACCGGGGAGCTGTTTTTT. Its translation is CASTLGTTNTGELFF.

In this sample, this clone turned up a few times. The CDR3 loop is CASSFSAGGLAGVEQYV. The CDR3 nucleotides read TGTGCCAGCAGCTTCTCGGCAGGGGGACTAGCGGGAGTTGAGCAGTACGTC. The chain employs TRBV11-2 and TRBJ2-7; 14 bases map to TRBD2. The CDR3 contains 17 residues. The junction had 11 bases not matched to a gene; V was cut back by 3 bases and J by 7 bases. Germline CDR1 is SGHAT and CDR2 is FQNNGV.

The chain employs TRBV19 and TRBJ2-3, with TRBD1 matching over 9 bases. Trimming cost V 2 bases and J 2 bases; bases outside gene matches: 2. Germline assignment: CDR1 LNHDA and CDR2 SQIVND (reference sequence). This CDR3 contains 15 residues. The CDR3 loop is CASSIRDRVTDTQYF. Written as DNA, the CDR3 is TGTGCCAGTAGTATAAGGGACAGGGTCACAGATACGCAGTATTTT.

The gene calls are TRBV7-9 and TRBJ2-6, with D unresolved. The CDR3 runs 14 residues. Trimming took 8 bases from V and 7 from J, leaving 15 bases between them. Germline V CDR1 and CDR2: SEHNR, FQNEAQ (reference sequence). CDR3 sequence (DNA): TGTGCCAGCTCCCCAGCGTTAGGAGCCAACGTCCTGACTTTC. Its protein product is CASSPALGANVLTF.

The chain joins TRBV7-4 to TRBJ1-5; D is perhaps TRBD1 (5 bases). The CDR3 extends over 15 amino acids. The germline gives CDR1 SGHVT, CDR2 SQSDAQ. The ends were cut back, 2 bases at V and 6 bases at J, with 14 bases in the middle. DNA of the CDR3: TGTGCCAGCAGCTTAAGGGGCGGGATGGGTCAGCCCCAGCATTTT. Amino acids: CASSLRGGMGQPQHF.

The V call is TRBV7-2, the J call TRBJ2-7; 15 bases agree with TRBD2. The CDR3 runs to 17 residues. Losses at the gene ends were 5 bases for V and 5 bases for J; bases not matched to a gene: 10. Germline loops: CDR1 SGHTA, CDR2 FQGNSA. The CDR3 DNA reads as TGTGCCAGCAGCCGCCTCGGACTAGCGGGAGGGCCCGACGAGCAGTACGTC. The encoded protein is CASSRLGLAGGPDEQYV.

V gene TRBV3-1 (or the pseudogene TRBV3-2) combines with J gene TRBJ1-2, with TRBD1 matching over 7 bases. The CDR3 extends over 14 amino acids. J lost 4 bases, V lost 5 bases, and 7 bases had no gene match. CDR1 and CDR2 from the germline V gene are LGHDT and YNNKEL (reference sequence). CDR3 coding DNA: TGTGCCAGCAGCGCACAGGGGACGACCTATGGCTACACCTTC. Translated: CASSAQGTTYGYTF.

This chain connects TRBV5-1 to TRBJ2-4, with a tentative D call TRBD1 (7 bases). This CDR3 is built from 17 residues. Per germline, CDR1 SGHRS and CDR2 YFSETQ. V was trimmed by 4 bases and J by 1 base, leaving 18 bases between them. CDR3 amino acids: CASSTGDFETAKNIQYF. The CDR3, as DNA: TGCGCCAGCAGCACAGGGGACTTCGAAACGGCCAAAAACATTCAGTACTTC. The whole variable domain, remainder taken from reference TRBV5-1 and TRBJ2-4, is KAGVTQTPRYLIKTRGQQVTLSCSPISGHRSVSWYQQTPGQGLQFLFEYFSETQRNKGNFPGRFSGRQFSNSRSEMNVSTLELGDSALYLCASSTGDFETAKNIQYFGAGTRLSVL.

The J gene is TRBJ2-7, the V gene TRBV7-8; 11 positions match TRBD1. V was clipped by 5 bases and J by 2 bases; unmatched bases: 5. The CDR3 has 15 residues. Germline CDR1 is SGHVS and CDR2 is FQNEAQ. DNA for the CDR3: TGTGCCAGCAGCCCGGGACAGGGGGGAGCCTACGAGCAGTACGTC. Its protein product is CASSPGQGGAYEQYV.

The chain couples TRBV11-1 to TRBJ2-2; 13 nucleotides match TRBD2. Germline-derived CDR1 and CDR2 are SGHAT and FQDESV (reference sequence). V lost 3 bases to trimming and J lost 4 bases; unmatched junction nucleotides: 2. This CDR3 has 16 residues. Here the CDR3 reads CASSFGTSGVTGELFF. CDR3 sequence (DNA): TGTGCCAGCAGCTTCGGGACTAGCGGGGTCACCGGGGAGCTGTTTTTT.

The chain uses TRBV6-5 and TRBJ1-2, with D tentatively TRBD1 (6 bases). Germline V gene data show CDR1 as MNHEY and CDR2 as SVGAGI. Trimming pared 0 bases from V and 8 bases from J, leaving 13 bases between. The CDR3 totals 14 residues. In DNA form, the CDR3 reads TGTGCCAGCAGTTACTCGACAGGTTTCAACGGCTACACCTTC. It translates to CASSYSTGFNGYTF.

CDR3 residues: CATSDTRTPGNEQFF. The CDR3 DNA is TGTGCCACCAGTGATACCAGAACCCCGGGCAATGAGCAGTTCTTC. The genes are TRBV24-1 and TRBJ2-1; D is unclear. The CDR3 covers 15 residues. CDR1 and CDR2 from the germline V gene are KGHDR and SFDVKD. The germline V and J ends were trimmed by 3 bases and 6 bases, with 14 bases remaining between them.

The genes are TRBV14 and TRBJ2-1; TRBD2 aligns across 16 bases. This CDR3 region has 18 residues. Looked up from germline, CDR1 is SGHDN and CDR2 is FVKESK. V lost 0 bases, J lost 5 bases, and 4 bases stayed unmatched. The CDR3 is CASSQDSGLAGGHNEQFF. The DNA for the CDR3 is TGTGCCAGCAGCCAAGATTCGGGACTAGCGGGGGGGCACAATGAGCAGTTCTTC.

V is TRBV7-9 and J is TRBJ2-3; a possible D gene is TRBD2 (6 bases). The germline V and J ends were trimmed by 5 bases and 6 bases, with 9 bases remaining between them. Per germline, CDR1 SEHNR and CDR2 FQNEAQ (reference sequence). The CDR3 loop spans 12 amino acids. Here the CDR3 reads CASSPGGDTQYF. The CDR3 DNA sequence: TGTGCCAGCAGCCCCGGAGGGGATACGCAGTATTTT. Combining the CDR3 with reference TRBV7-9 and TRBJ2-3 gives the whole variable domain DTGVSQNPRHKITKRGQNVTFRCDPISEHNRLYWYRQTLGQGPEFLTYFQNEAQLEKSRLLSDRFSAERPKGSFSTLEIQRTEQGDSAMYLCASSPGGDTQYFGPGTRLTVL.

This clone was seen once. DNA of the CDR3: TGTGCCAGCAGTTATAGCGCGTCTCTAAGCTCCTACGAGCAGTACGTC. Residues: CASSYSASLSSYEQYV. The chain is built from TRBV6-2 or TRBV6-3 and TRBJ2-7; D may be TRBD2 (5 bases). There are 16 residues in the CDR3. CDR1 MNHEY and CDR2 SVGEGT come from the germline V gene. V shed 3 bases and J shed 0 bases, with 15 bases lying between them.

This chain links TRBV7-9 with TRBJ1-2; TRBD1 matches at 8 bases. The germline gives CDR1 SEHNR, CDR2 FQNEAQ (reference sequence). This CDR3 spans 13 amino acids. With 3 bases clipped from V and 8 bases from J, the junction kept 5 bases outside the gene matches. The CDR3 DNA reads TGTGCCAGCAGCTTCGGGACAGGAAGGGGCTACACCTTC. It specifies CASSFGTGRGYTF.

The genes are TRBV9 and TRBJ1-2, with D tentatively TRBD1 (5 bases). V dropped 4 bases and J dropped 4 bases, with 14 bases sitting between them. Per germline, CDR1 SGDLS and CDR2 YYNGEE. The CDR3 extends over 14 amino acids. CDR3 region: CASSPDDSVYGYTF. DNA of the CDR3: TGTGCCAGCAGCCCCGACGACAGCGTCTATGGCTACACCTTC.

The V call is TRBV27, the J call TRBJ1-1; the D gene is possibly TRBD1 (6 bases). CDR1 and CDR2 (germline): MNHEY, SMNVEV (reference sequence). The CDR3 totals 13 residues. The ends were cut back, 2 bases at V and 5 bases at J, with 9 bases in the middle. For the CDR3, the DNA is TGTGCCAGCAGTTTAGCAGGGACAACTGAAGCTTTCTTT. This gives the protein CASSLAGTTEAFF.